This T cell receptor (beta chain) was profiled in a study of blood T cell repertoires in COVID-19. Methods used by the authors: Counts of nucleated cells, estimated from reference gene primer amplification, were obtained. TCRdb keeps only in-frame clones here, not all; method: immunoSEQ multiplex PCR. V and J calls and clone size are as listed in that table; D and trimming were resolved from the DNA. This sample has 300,000 to 450,000 clones, with about 89% found just once. CDR3 length equals 13 residues. Germline lookup yields CDR1 MNHEY and CDR2 SVGAGI. Trimming left V 6 bases short and J 1 base short, with 9 bases between.

The rearrangement links TRBV6-5 to TRBJ1-1; D is ambiguous. The sample consisted of peripheral blood. The origin of this receptor is a woman aged 25-40 years with COVID-19, enrolled during active disease. CDR3 nucleotides: TGTGCCAGCAGAACAAGTGAGAACACTGAAGCTTTCTTT. Translated, it gives CASRTSENTEAFF.